This T cell receptor beta chain was obtained from a study of Ad26.COV2.S vaccination and SARS-CoV-2 variants. Looking at the study overall: Sample donor was a member of the COV1001 Ad26.COV2.S trial arm.

This CDR3 has 17 residues. V dropped 4 bases and J dropped 10; count of bases not matched to a gene: 18. Looked up from germline, CDR1 is MNHEY and CDR2 is SMNVEV (reference sequence). The repertoire was sequenced with immunoSEQ multiplex PCR; TCRdb's copy has only in-frame clones and lacks some. This sample has fewer than 400,000 clones, with roughly 84% found just once. Described treatment: roughly 19 received Ad26.COV2.S at low or high dose, single or two shots; roughly five received placebo; per-sample allocation not given. On day 63 after the first injection, vaccine and placebo recipients gave samples. Whoever gave the sample was an adult aged 18-55 years in Boston.

V gene TRBV27 combines with J gene TRBJ1-5; 8 bases map to TRBD1. The sequence was obtained from a person aged 18-65 years who received the Ad26.COV2.S COVID-19 vaccine or a placebo. The sample in question was peripheral blood, obtained in a trial of Ad26.COV2.S vaccine versus placebo. The CDR3 protein is CASSSLRTGPNEVPQHF. The DNA of the CDR3 is TGTGCCAGCAGTTCCCTTAGGACAGGGCCTAACGAGGTACCCCAGCATTTT.